Described below is a single T cell receptor beta chain sequence and its context. The sample originates from a study of T cell responses to AZD1222 COVID-19 vaccine. Assay: immunoSEQ multiplex PCR; the TCRdb copy retains only in-frame clones and omits some. The table has roughly 150,000 clones, roughly nine tenths seen once; the top ten hold less than 2%. Germline V gene lookup returns CDR1 DFQATT and CDR2 SNEGSKA (reference sequence). The CDR3 covers 11 residues. Sequencing used peripheral blood, obtained on day 0 of AZD1222 vaccination. The receptor comes from an adult in good health. This chain connects TRBV20-1 to TRBJ2-1; weak D call: TRBD1 (5 bases). CDR3 sequence reads: CRAGLAKEQFF. Here the CDR3 DNA reads TGCAGGGCAGGGTTGGCCAAGGAGCAGTTCTTC.